This TCR beta chain stems from a study of blood T cell repertoires in COVID-19. Study-level information: Acute-phase and convalescent COVID-19 samples originated in the United States, Italy and Spain. Sample material is recorded as cDNA or gDNA derived from T cells, B-cell-depleted T cells, or PBMCs.

Germline lookup yields CDR1 KGHDR and CDR2 SFDVKD. Unmatched junction bases numbered 4, after V lost 2 bases and J lost 3 bases. This CDR3 is built from 15 residues. Source study methods: Reference gene primer amplification yielded estimated nucleated cell counts. Only in-frame clones appear in the TCRdb table, and some are missing; sequencing was by immunoSEQ multiplex PCR. The D gene and trimming were derived from the DNA, and the V and J assignments and clone size from that table. Of approximately 240,000 clones in the sample, around four fifths were seen once. Sequencing was done on a sample of peripheral blood. The gene calls are TRBV24-1 and TRBJ2-7; 9 bases align to TRBD1. This clonotype originated in a woman between 55 and 75 years old with active or convalescent COVID-19. This chain's CDR3 is CATSDSGQGIYEQYF. CDR3 in DNA: TGTGCCACCAGTGATTCTGGACAGGGGATCTACGAGCAGTACTTC.